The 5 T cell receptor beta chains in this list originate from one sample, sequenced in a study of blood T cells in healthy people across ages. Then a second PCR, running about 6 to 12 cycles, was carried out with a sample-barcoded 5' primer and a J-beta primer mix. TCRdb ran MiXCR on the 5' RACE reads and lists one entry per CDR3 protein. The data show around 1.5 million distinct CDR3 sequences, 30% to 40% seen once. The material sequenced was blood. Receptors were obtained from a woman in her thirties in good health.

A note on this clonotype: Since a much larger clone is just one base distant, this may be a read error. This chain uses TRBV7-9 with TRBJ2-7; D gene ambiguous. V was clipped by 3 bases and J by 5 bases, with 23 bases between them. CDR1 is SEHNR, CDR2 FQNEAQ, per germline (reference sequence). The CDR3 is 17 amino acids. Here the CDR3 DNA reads TGTGCCAGCAGCTTCGGCCCCTCCCGCTACGGCCTCCACGAGCAGTACTTC. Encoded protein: CASSFGPSRYGLHEQYF.

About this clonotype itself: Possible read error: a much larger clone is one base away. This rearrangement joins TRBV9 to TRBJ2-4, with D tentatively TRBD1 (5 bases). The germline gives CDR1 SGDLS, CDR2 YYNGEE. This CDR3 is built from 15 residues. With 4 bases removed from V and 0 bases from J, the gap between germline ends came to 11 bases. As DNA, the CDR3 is TGTGCCAGCAGCCTCCAGGGTTCAGCCAAAAACATTCAGTACTTC. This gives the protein CASSLQGSAKNIQYF.

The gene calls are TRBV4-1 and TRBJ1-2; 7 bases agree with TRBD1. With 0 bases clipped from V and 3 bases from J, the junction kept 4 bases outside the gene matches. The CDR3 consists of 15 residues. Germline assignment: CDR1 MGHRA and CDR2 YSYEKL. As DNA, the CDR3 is TGCGCCAGCAGCCAAGAATGGGGGACAGACTATGGCTACACCTTC. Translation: CASSQEWGTDYGYTF.

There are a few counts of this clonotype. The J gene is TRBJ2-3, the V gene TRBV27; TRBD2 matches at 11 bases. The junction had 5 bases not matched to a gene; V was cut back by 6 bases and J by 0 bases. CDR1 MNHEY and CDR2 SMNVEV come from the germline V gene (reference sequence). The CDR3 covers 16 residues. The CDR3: CASSELAGVSTDTQYF. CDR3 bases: TGTGCCAGCAGCGAACTAGCGGGGGTTAGCACAGATACGCAGTATTTT.

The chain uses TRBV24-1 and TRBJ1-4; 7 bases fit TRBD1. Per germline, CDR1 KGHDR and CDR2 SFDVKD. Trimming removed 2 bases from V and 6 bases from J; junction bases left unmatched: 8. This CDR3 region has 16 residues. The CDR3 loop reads CATSDSRQGWDEKLFF. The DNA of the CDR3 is TGTGCCACCAGTGATTCACGACAGGGCTGGGATGAAAAACTGTTTTTT.